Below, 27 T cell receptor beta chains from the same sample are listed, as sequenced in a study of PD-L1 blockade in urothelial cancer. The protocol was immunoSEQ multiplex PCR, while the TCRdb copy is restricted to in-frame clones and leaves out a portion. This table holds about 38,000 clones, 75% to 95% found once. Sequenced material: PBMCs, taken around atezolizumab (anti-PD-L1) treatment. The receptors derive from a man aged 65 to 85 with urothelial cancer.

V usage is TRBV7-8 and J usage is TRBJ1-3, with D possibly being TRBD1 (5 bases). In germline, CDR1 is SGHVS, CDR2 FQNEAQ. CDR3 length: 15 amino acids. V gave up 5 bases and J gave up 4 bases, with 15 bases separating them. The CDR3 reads CASSTRVLGGNTIYF. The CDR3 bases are TGTGCCAGCAGCACCAGGGTCCTGGGGGGAAACACCATATATTTT.

The CDR3 DNA reads as TGTGCCAGCAGTGAATATAGGGGGCAGGAGACCCAGTACTTC. Amino acid sequence: CASSEYRGQETQYF. The rearrangement links TRBV25-1 to TRBJ2-5, with TRBD1 matching over 7 bases. Germline CDR1 and CDR2: MGHDK and SYGVNS. The CDR3 covers 14 residues. V was clipped by 0 bases and J by 5 bases; unmatched bases: 3.

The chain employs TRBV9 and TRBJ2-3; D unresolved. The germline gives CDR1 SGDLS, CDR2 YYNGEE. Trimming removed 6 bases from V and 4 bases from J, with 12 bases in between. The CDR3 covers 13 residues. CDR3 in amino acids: CASKLHEADTQYF. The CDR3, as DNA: TGTGCCAGCAAGTTACATGAGGCAGATACGCAGTATTTT.

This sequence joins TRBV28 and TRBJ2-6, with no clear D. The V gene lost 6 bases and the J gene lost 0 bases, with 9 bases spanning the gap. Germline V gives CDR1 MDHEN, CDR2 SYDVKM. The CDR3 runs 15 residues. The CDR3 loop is CASSNPSSGANVLTF. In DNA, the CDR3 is TGTGCCAGCAGCAACCCCAGCTCTGGGGCCAACGTCCTGACTTTC.

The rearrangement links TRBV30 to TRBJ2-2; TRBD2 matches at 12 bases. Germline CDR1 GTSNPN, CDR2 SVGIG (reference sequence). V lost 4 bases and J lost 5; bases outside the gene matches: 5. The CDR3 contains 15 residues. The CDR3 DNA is TGTGCCTGGAACCCTAGCGGGAGGGAAACCGGGGAGCTGTTTTTT. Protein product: CAWNPSGRETGELFF.

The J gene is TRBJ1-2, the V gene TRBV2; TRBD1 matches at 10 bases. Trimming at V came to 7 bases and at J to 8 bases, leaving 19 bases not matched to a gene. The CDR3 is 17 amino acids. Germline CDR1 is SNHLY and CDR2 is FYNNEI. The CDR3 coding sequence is TGTGCCAGCACAATTACCGGGACAGGGGACCGTCGACGGGGCTACACCTTC. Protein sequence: CASTITGTGDRRRGYTF.

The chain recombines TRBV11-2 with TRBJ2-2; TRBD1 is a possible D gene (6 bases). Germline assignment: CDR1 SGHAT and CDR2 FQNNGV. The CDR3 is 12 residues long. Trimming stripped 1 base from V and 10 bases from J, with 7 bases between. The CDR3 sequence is CASSLGTVELFF. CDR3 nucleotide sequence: TGTGCCAGCAGCTTAGGGACAGTGGAGCTGTTTTTT. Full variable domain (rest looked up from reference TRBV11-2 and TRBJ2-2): EAGVAQSPRYKIIEKRQSVAFWCNPISGHATLYWYQQILGQGPKLLIQFQNNGVVDDSQLPKDRFSAERLKGVDSTLKIQPAKLEDSAVYLCASSLGTVELFFGEGSRLTVL.

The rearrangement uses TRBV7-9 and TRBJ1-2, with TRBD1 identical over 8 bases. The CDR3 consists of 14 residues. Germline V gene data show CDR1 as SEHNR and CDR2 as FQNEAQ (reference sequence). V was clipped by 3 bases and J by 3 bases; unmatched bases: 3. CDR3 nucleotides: TGTGCCAGCAGCTTGGCAGGGGGCGACTATGGCTACACCTTC. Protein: CASSLAGGDYGYTF.

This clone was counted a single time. CDR3 sequence reads: CASSLGATNEKLFF. CDR3 DNA: TGTGCCAGCAGCTTAGGAGCAACTAATGAAAAACTGTTTTTT. The chain uses TRBV7-2 and TRBJ1-4; D remains unclear. V shed 1 base and J shed 0 bases, with 3 bases lying between them. The CDR3 runs 14 residues. Looked up from germline, CDR1 is SGHTA and CDR2 is FQGNSA. The full variable domain, with the rest looked up from reference TRBV7-2 and TRBJ1-4, is GAGVSQSPSNKVTEKGKDVELRCDPISGHTALYWYRQSLGQGLEFLIYFQGNSAPDKSGLPSDRFSAERTGGSVSTLTIQRTQQEDSAVYLCASSLGATNEKLFFGSGTQLSVL.

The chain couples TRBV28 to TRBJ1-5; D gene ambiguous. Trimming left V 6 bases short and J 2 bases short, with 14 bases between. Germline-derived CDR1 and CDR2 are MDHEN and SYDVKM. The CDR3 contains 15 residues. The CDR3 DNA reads TGTGCCAGCAGACCCGGAGCGGGTGGCAATCAGCCCCAGCATTTT. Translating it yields CASRPGAGGNQPQHF.

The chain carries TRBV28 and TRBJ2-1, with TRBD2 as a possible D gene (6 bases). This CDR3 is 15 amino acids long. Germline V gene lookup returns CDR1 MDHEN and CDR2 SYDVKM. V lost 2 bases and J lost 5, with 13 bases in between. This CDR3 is CASSLDGTGDNEQFF. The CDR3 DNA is TGTGCCAGCAGTTTAGACGGGACGGGGGACAATGAGCAGTTCTTC.

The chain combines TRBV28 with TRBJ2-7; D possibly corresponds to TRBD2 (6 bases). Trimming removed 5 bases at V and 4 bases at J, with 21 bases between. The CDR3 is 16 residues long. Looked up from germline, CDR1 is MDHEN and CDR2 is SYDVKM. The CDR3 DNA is TGTGCCAGCAGTCCGTACCCCTCGGGACTCGTTTACGAGCAGTACTTC. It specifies CASSPYPSGLVYEQYF.

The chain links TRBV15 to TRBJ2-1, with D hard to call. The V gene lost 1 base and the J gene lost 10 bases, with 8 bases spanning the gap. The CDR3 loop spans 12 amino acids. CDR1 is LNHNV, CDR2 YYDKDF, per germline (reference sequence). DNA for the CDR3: TGTGCCACCAGCAGAGTAAGCGAGGAGCAGTTCTTC. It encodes CATSRVSEEQFF.

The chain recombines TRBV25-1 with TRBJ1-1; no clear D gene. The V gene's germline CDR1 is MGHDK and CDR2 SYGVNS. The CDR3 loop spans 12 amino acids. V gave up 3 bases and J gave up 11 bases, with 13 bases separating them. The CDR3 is CASSDAPGRAFF. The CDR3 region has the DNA TGTGCCAGCAGTGATGCCCCGGGGAGGGCTTTCTTT.

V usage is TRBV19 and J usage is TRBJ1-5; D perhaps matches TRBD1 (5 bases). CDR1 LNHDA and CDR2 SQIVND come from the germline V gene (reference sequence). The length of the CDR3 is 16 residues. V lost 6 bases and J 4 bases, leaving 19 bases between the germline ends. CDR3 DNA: TGTGCCAGTAGCCCTACAGGTTTCCCGCGAAATCAGCCCCAGCATTTT. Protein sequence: CASSPTGFPRNQPQHF.

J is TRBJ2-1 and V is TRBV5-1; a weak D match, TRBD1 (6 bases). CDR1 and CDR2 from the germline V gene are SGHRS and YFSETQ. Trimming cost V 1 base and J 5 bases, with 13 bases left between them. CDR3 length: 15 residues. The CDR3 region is CASSLTRGLHNEQFF. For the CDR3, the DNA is TGCGCCAGCAGCTTGACCAGGGGCCTCCACAATGAGCAGTTCTTC. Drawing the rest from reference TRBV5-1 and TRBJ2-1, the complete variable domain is KAGVTQTPRYLIKTRGQQVTLSCSPISGHRSVSWYQQTPGQGLQFLFEYFSETQRNKGNFPGRFSGRQFSNSRSEMNVSTLELGDSALYLCASSLTRGLHNEQFFGPGTRLTVL.

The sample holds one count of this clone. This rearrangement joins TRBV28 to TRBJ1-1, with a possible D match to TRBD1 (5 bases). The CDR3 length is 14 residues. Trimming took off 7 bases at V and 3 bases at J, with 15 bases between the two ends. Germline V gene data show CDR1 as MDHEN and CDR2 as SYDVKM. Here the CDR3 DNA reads TGTGCCAGCAATCCCGGGGGGTGGGACACTGAAGCTTTCTTT. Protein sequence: CASNPGGWDTEAFF. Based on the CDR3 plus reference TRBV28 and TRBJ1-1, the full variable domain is DVKVTQSSRYLVKRTGEKVFLECVQDMDHENMFWYRQDPGLGLRLIYFSYDVKMKEKGDIPEGYSVSREKKERFSLILESASTNQTSMYLCASNPGGWDTEAFFGQGTRLTVV.

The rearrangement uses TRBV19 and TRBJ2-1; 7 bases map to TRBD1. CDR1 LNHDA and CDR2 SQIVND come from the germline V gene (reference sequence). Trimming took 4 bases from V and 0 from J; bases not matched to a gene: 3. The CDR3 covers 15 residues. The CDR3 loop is CASSTDRVSYNEQFF. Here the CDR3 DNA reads TGTGCCAGTAGTACTGACAGGGTCTCCTACAATGAGCAGTTCTTC.

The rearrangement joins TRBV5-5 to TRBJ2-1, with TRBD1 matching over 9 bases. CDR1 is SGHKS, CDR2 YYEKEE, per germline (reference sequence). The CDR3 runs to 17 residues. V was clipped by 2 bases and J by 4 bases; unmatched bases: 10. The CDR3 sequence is CASSLFLGQGRYNEQFF. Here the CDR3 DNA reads TGTGCCAGCAGCTTATTTTTGGGACAGGGTCGGTACAATGAGCAGTTCTTC.

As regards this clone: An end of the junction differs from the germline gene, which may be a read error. In nucleotides, the CDR3 is TGCAGCGCCTTCTACAATGAGCAGGTCTTC. This codes for CSAFYNEQVF. The V and J genes are TRBV20-1 and TRBJ2-1; D gene ambiguous. Looked up from germline, CDR1 is DFQATT and CDR2 is SNEGSKA (reference sequence). The length of the CDR3 is 10 residues.

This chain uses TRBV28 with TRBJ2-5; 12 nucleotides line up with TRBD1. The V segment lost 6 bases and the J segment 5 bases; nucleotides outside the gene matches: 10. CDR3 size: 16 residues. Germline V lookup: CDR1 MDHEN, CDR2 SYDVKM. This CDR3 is CASSPIGTGGRETQYF. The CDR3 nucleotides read TGTGCCAGCAGCCCCATTGGGACAGGGGGCCGGGAGACCCAGTACTTC.

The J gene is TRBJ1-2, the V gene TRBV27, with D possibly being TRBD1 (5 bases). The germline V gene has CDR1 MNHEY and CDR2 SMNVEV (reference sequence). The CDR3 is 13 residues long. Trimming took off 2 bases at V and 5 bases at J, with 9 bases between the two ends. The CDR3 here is CASSLGGGYGYTF. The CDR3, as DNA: TGTGCCAGCAGTTTAGGGGGGGGGTATGGCTACACCTTC.

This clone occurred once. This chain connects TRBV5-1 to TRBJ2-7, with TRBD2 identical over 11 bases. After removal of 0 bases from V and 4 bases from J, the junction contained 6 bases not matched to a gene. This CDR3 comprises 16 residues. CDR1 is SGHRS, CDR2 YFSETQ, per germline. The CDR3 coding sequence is TGCGCCAGCAGCTTGGTTCCGGGACTAGCGGTGTACGAGCAGTACTTC. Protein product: CASSLVPGLAVYEQYF.

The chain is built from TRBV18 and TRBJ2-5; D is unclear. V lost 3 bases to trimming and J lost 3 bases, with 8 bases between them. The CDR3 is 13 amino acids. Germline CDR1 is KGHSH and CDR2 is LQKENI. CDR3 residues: CASSPRTEETQYF. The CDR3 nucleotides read TGTGCCAGCTCACCGCGAACAGAAGAGACCCAGTACTTC. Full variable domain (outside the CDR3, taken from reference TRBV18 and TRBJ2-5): NAGVMQNPRHLVRRRGQEARLRCSPMKGHSHVYWYRQLPEEGLKFMVYLQKENIIDESGMPKERFSAEFPKEGPSILRIQQVVRGDSAAYFCASSPRTEETQYFGPGTRLLVL.

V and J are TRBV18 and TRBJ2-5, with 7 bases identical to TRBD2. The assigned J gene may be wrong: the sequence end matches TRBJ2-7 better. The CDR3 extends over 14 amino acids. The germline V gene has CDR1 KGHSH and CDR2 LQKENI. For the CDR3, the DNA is TGTGCCAGCTCACTAGGACTAGGAAGGGACGAGCAGTACTTC. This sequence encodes CASSLGLGRDEQYF.

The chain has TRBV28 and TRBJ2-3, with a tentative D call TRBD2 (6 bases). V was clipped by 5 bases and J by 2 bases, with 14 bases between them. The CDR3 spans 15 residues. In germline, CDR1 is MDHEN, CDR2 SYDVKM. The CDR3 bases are TGTGCCAGCAGTCCTGATAGCGGTTACACAGATACGCAGTATTTT. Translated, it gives CASSPDSGYTDTQYF. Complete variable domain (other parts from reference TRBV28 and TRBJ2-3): DVKVTQSSRYLVKRTGEKVFLECVQDMDHENMFWYRQDPGLGLRLIYFSYDVKMKEKGDIPEGYSVSREKKERFSLILESASTNQTSMYLCASSPDSGYTDTQYFGPGTRLTVL.

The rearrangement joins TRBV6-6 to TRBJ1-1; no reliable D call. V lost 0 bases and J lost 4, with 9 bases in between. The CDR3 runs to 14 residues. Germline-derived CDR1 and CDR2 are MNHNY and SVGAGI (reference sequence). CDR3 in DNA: TGTGCCAGCAGTTACTCCGGTGAGAGCACTGAAGCTTTCTTT. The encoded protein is CASSYSGESTEAFF.